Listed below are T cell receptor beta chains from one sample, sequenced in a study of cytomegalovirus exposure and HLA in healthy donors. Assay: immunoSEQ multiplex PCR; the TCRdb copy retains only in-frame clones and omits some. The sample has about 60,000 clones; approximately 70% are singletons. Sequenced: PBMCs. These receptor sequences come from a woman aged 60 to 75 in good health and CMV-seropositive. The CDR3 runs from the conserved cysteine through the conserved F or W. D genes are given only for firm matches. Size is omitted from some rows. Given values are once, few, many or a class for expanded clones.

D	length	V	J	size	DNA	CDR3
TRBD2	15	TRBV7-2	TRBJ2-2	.	TGTGCCAGCAGCTCCCTAGCGGGGCTCGCCGGGGAGCTGTTTTTT	CASSSLAGLAGELFF
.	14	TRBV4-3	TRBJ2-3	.	TGCGCCAGCAGCCAAAACCCCAGGGAAGATACGCAGTATTTT	CASSQNPREDTQYF
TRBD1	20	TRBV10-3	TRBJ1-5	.	TGTGCCATCAGCTACCCAGTGAGTGGGACAGGGTCTTATAGCAATCAGCCCCAGCATTTT	CAISYPVSGTGSYSNQPQHF
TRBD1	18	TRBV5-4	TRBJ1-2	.	TGTGCCAGCAGCGGTGGCGGGATGCGGGACAGGATTTTCAGTGGCTACACCTTC	CASSGGGMRDRIFSGYTF
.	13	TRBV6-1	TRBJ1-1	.	TGTGCCAGCAGCCAACTAAGGAACACTGAAGCTTTCTTT	CASSQLRNTEAFF
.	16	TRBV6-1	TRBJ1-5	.	TGTGCCAGCAGTGCCGGCAGGGTCTATAGCAATCAGCCCCAGCATTTT	CASSAGRVYSNQPQHF
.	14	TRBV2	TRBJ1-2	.	TGTGCCAGCAGTGAAGTCGAGGGAAACTATGGCTACACCTTC	CASSEVEGNYGYTF
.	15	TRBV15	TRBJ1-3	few	TGTGCCACCAGCAGAGTGGGGGGCTCTGGAAACACCATATATTTT	CATSRVGGSGNTIYF
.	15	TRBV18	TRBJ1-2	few	TGTGCCAGCTCACCACAAAGACAGGACAACTATGGCTACACCTTC	CASSPQRQDNYGYTF
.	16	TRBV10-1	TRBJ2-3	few	TGCGCCAGCAGTGAGTCGCGACAGTCTTTCACAGATACGCAGTATTTT	CASSESRQSFTDTQYF
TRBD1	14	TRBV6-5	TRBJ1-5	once	TGTGCCAGCAGGGAGGGACAGGTCGATCAGCCCCAGCATTTT	CASREGQVDQPQHF
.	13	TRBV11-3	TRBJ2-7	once	TGTGCCAGCAGCTCCTCGGGAACCTACGAGCAGTACTTC	CASSSSGTYEQYF
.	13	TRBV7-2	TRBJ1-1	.	TGTGCCAGCAGCTTAGCACAGGACACTGAAGCTTTCTTT	CASSLAQDTEAFF
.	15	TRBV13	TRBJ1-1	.	TGTGCCAGCAGCTTAGACCCCAGGGAGAACACTGAAGCTTTCTTT	CASSLDPRENTEAFF
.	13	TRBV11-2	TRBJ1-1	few	TGTGCCAGCAGCTTAGACACTTACACTGAAGCTTTCTTT	CASSLDTYTEAFF
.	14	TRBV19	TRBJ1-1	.	TGTGCCAGTAGTATTAACACGGTGGAGGCCGAATCTTTCTTT	CASSINTVEAESFF
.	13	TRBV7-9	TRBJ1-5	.	TGTTCCAGCAGCCCCGGGGAGGGCCAGCCCCAGCATTTT	CSSSPGEGQPQHF
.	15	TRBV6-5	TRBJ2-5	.	TGTGCCAGCAGTTTCCAACAGGGACCCCAAGAGACCCAGTACTTC	CASSFQQGPQETQYF
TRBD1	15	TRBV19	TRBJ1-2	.	TGTGCCAGTACCCCGGACAGGGCGGCGTTTAGGGGCTACACCTTC	CASTPDRAAFRGYTF
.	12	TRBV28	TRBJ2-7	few	TGTGCCACTGGACAGTCGACCTACGAGCAGTACTTC	CATGQSTYEQYF
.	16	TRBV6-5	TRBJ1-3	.	TGTGCCAGCAGTTTAGCCGCAGGGGCCCTCGGAAACACCATATATTTT	CASSLAAGALGNTIYF
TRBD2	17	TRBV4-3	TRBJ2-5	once	TGCGCCAGCAGCCAAGATCGAGCGGGGGGGGCTTCGGAGACCCAGTACTTC	CASSQDRAGGASETQYF
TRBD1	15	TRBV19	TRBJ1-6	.	TGTGCCAGTAGTCCGGGACAGGGTTTAGGTTCACCCCTCCACTTT	CASSPGQGLGSPLHF
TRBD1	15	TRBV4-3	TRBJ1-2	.	TGCGCCAGCAGCCAAGACACCGGGACAGGCGATGGCTACACCTTC	CASSQDTGTGDGYTF
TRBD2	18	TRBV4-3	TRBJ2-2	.	TGCGCCAGCAGCCAGTACGGACTAGCGGGGGGGTGGACCGGGGAGCTGTTTTTT	CASSQYGLAGGWTGELFF
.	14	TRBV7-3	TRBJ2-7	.	TGTGCCAGCAGCTTAAGTCCAGGGCCCCACGAGCAGTACTTC	CASSLSPGPHEQYF
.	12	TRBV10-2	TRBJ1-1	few	TGCGCCAGCAGTCAGGGGTTGAATGAAGCTTTCTTT	CASSQGLNEAFF
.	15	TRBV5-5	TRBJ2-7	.	TGTGCCAGCACCTCTCCCTTACAGGGCAAATACGAGCAGTACTTC	CASTSPLQGKYEQYF
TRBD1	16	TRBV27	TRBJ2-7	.	TGTGCCAGCAGTTTGGACCGGGACAGGCTCTCCTACGAGCAGTACTTC	CASSLDRDRLSYEQYF
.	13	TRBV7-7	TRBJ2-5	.	TGTGCTAGCAGCTTAGGCCAGCAAGAGACCCAGTACTTC	CASSLGQQETQYF
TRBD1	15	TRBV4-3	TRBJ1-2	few	TGCGCCAGCAGCCAAGGAGTGACAGGGTACGGTGGCTACACCTTC	CASSQGVTGYGGYTF
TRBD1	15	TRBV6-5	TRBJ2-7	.	TGTGCCAGCAGCATTGGACAGGAAGTAGTCTACGAGCAGTACTTC	CASSIGQEVVYEQYF
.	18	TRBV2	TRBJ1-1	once	TGTGCCAGCAGCGGATTGAACGCGATACAGGCCATGTTCACTGAAGCTTTCTTT	CASSGLNAIQAMFTEAFF
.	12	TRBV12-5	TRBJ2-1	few	TGTGCTAGTGGTTTAAACAGCAATGAGCAGTTCTTC	CASGLNSNEQFF
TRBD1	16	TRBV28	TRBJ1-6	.	TGTGCCAGCAAAATCGGGACAGGGAACAATAACTCACTCCTCCACTTT	CASKIGTGNNNSLLHF
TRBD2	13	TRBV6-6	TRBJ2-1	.	TGTGCCACTATGACTAGCCCCTACAATGAGCAGTTCTTC	CATMTSPYNEQFF